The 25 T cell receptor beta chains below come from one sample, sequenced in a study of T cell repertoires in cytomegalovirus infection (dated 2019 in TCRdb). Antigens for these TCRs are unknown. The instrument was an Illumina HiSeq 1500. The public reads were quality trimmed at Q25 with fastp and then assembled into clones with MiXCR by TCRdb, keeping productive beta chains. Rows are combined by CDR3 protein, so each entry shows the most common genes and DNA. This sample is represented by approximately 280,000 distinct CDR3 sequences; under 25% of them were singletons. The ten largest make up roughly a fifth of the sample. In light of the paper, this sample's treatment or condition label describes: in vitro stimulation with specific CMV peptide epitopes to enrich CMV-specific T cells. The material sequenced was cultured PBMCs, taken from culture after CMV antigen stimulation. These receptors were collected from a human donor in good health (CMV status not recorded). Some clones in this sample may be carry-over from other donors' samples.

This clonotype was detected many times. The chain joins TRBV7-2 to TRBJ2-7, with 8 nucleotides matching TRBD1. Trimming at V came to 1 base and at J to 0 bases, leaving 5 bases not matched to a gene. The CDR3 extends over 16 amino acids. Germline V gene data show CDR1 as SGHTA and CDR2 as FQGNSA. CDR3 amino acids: CASSLDGQGVSYEQYF. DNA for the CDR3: TGTGCCAGCAGCTTAGATGGACAGGGAGTCTCCTACGAGCAGTACTTC.

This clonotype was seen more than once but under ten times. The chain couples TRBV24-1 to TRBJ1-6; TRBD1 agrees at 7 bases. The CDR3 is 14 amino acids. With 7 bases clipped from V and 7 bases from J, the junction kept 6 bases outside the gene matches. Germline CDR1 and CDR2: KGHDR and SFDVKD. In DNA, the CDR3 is TGTGCCACCAGAGGACAGGCCCAGAATTCACCCCTCCACTTT. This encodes CATRGQAQNSPLHF.

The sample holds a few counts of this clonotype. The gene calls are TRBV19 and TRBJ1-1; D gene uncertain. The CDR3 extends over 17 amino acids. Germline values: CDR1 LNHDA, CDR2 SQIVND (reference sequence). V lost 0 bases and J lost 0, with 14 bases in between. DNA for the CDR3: TGTGCCAGTAGTATAGATTCTAGCCGTCTTATGAACACTGAAGCTTTCTTT. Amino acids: CASSIDSSRLMNTEAFF.

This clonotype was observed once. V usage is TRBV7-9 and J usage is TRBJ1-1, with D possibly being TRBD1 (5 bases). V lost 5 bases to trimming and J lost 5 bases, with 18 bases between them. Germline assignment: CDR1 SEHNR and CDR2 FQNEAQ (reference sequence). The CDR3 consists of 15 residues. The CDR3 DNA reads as TGTGCCAGCAGCCAGGCCCTCGGGGGGGGAACTGAAGCTTTCTTT. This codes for CASSQALGGGTEAFF. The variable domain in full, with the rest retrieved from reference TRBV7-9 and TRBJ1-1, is DTGVSQNPRHKITKRGQNVTFRCDPISEHNRLYWYRQTLGQGPEFLTYFQNEAQLEKSRLLSDRFSAERPKGSFSTLEIQRTEQGDSAMYLCASSQALGGGTEAFFGQGTRLTVV.

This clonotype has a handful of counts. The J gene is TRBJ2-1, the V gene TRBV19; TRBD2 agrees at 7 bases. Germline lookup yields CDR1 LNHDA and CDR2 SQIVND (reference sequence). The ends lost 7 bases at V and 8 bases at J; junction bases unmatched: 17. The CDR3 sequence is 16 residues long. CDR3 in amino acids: CASTLNRRESGDEQFF. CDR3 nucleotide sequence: TGTGCCAGTACCCTCAATCGGCGGGAGAGTGGGGATGAGCAGTTCTTC.

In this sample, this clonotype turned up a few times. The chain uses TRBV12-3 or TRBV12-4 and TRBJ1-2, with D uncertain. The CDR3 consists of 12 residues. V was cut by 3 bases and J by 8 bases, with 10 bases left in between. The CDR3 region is CASSFREIGYTF. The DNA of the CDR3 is TGTGCCAGCAGTTTCCGGGAGATCGGCTACACCTTC.

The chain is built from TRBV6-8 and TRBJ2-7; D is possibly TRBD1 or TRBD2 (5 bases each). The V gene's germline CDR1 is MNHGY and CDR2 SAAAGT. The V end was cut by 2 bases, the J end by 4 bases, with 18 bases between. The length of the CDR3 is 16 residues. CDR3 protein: CASSYAGLGASYEQYF. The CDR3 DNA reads TGTGCCAGCAGTTACGCGGGTCTCGGGGCGAGTTACGAGCAGTACTTC.

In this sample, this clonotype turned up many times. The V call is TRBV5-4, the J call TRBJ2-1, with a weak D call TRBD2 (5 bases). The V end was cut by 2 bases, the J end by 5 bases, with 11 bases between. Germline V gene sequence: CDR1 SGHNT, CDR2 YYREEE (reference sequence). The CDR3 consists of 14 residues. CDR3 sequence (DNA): TGTGCCAGCAGCTTTTGGAATAGCGACAATGAGCAGTTCTTC. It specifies CASSFWNSDNEQFF. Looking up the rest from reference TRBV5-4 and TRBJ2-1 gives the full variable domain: ETGVTQSPTHLIKTRGQQVTLRCSSQSGHNTVSWYQQALGQGPQFIFQYYREEENGRGNFPPRFSGLQFPNYSSELNVNALELDDSALYLCASSFWNSDNEQFFGPGTRLTVL.

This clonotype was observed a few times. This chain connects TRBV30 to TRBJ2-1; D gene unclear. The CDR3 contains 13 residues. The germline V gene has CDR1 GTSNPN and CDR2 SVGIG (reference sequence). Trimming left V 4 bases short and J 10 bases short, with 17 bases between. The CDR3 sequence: CAWNAPSRPEQFF. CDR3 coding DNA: TGTGCCTGGAATGCTCCTTCACGGCCCGAGCAGTTCTTC.

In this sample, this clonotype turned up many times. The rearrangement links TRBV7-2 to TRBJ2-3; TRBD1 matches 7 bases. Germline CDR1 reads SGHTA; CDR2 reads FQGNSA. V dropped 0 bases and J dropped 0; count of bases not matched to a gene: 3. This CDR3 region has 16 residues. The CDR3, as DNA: TGTGCCAGCAGCTTAGCAGGGGGCGGGAGCACAGATACGCAGTATTTT. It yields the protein CASSLAGGGSTDTQYF.

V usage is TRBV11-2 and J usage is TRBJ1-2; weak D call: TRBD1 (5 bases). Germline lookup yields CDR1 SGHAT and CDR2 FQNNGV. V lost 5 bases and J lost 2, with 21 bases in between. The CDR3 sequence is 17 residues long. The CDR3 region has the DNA TGTGCCAGCAGCCCGATCAATAGGCAGGGTCCGAACTATGGCTACACCTTC. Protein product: CASSPINRQGPNYGYTF. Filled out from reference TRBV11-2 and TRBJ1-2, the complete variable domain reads EAGVAQSPRYKIIEKRQSVAFWCNPISGHATLYWYQQILGQGPKLLIQFQNNGVVDDSQLPKDRFSAERLKGVDSTLKIQPAKLEDSAVYLCASSPINRQGPNYGYTFGSGTRLTVV.

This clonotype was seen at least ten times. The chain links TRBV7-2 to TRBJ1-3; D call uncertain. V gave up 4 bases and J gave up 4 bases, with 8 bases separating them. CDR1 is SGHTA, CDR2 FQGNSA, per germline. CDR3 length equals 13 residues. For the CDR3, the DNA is TGTGCCAGCAGCTCCGGAGGAGGAAACACCATATATTTT. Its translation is CASSSGGGNTIYF.

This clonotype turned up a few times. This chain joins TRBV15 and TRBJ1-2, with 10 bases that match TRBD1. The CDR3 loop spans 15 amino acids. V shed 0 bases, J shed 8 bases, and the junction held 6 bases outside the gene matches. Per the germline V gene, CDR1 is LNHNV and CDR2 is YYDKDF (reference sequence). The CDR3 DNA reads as TGTGCCACCAGCAGAGATCGCGGGACAGGGGAGGGCTACACCTTC. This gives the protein CATSRDRGTGEGYTF.

DNA of the CDR3: TGTGCCACTACCGGGACGACCCAAGGCGGTGGCTACACCTTC. Its protein product is CATTGTTQGGGYTF. V gene TRBV19 combines with J gene TRBJ1-2; a possible D gene is TRBD1 (5 bases). CDR3 length: 14 residues. CDR1 is LNHDA and CDR2 is SQIVND in the germline V gene (reference sequence). The germline V and J ends were trimmed by 10 bases and 7 bases, with 22 bases remaining between them.

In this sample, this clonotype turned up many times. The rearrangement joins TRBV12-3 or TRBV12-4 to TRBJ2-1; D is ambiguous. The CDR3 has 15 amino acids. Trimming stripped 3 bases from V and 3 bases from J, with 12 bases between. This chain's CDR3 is CASSFGHPYYNEQFF. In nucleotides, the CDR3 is TGTGCCAGCAGTTTCGGGCATCCTTACTACAATGAGCAGTTCTTC.

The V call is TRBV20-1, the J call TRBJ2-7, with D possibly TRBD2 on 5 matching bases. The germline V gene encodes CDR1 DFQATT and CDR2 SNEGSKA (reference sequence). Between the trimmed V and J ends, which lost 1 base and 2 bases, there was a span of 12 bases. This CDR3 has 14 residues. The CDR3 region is CSARGASGTYEQYV. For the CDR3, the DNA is TGCAGTGCTAGAGGGGCCAGCGGAACCTACGAGCAGTACGTC.

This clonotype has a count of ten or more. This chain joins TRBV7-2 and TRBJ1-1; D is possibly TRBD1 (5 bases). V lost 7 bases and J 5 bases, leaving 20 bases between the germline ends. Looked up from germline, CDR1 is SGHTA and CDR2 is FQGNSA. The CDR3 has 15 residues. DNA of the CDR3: TGTGCCAGCACCCCCTTTGTGGGGCGGGGGACTGAAGCTTTCTTT. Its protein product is CASTPFVGRGTEAFF.

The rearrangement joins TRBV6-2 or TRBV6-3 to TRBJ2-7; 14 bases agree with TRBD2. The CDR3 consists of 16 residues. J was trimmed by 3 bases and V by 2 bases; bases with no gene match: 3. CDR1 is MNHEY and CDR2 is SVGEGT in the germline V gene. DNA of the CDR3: TGTGCCAGCAGTTACGCCGGGACTAGCGGGAGCTACGAGCAGTACGTC. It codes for CASSYAGTSGSYEQYV.

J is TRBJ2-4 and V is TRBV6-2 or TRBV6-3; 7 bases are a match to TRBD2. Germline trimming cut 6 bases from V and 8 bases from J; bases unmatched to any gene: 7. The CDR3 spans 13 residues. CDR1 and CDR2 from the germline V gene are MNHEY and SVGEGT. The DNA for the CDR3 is TGTGCCAGCAGCTTTGCGGGAGTGGACATTCAGTACTTC. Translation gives CASSFAGVDIQYF.

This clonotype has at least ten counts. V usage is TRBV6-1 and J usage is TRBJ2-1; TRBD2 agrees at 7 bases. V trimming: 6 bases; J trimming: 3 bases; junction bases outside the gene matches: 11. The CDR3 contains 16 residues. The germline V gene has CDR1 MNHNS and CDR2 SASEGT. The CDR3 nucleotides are TGTGCCAGCAGCCCTACCACTAGCGCTATCTACAATGAGCAGTTCTTC. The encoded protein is CASSPTTSAIYNEQFF.

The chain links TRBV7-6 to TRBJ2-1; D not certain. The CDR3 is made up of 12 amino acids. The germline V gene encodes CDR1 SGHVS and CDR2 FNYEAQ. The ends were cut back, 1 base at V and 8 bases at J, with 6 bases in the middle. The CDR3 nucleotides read TGTGCCAGCAGCTTAGAATTAGATGAGCAGTTCTTC. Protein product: CASSLELDEQFF.

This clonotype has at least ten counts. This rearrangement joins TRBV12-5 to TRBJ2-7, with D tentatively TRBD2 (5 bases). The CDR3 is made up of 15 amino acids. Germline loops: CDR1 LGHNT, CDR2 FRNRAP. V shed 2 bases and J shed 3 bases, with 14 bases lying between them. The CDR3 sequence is CASGLSRGNFYEQYF. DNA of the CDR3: TGTGCTAGTGGTTTGTCGCGAGGGAACTTCTACGAGCAGTACTTC.

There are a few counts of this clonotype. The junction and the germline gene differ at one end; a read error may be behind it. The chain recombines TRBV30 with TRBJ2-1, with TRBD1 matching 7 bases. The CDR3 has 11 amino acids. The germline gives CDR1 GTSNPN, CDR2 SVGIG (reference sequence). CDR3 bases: TGTGCCTGGAGTAGGCCCCGCGGACAGGTATTT. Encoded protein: CAWSRPRGQVF.

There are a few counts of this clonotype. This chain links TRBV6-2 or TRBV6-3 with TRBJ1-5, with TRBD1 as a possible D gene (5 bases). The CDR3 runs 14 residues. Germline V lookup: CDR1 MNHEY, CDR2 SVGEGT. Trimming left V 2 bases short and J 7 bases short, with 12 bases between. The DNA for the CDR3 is TGTGCCAGCAGTTACCGGGGGGTGCTGCAGCCCCAGCATTTT. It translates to CASSYRGVLQPQHF.

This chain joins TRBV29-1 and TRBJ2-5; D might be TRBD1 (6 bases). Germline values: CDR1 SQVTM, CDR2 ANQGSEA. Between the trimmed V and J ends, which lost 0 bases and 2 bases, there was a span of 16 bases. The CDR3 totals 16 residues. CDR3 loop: CSVEEGARGSQETQYF. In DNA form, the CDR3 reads TGCAGCGTTGAAGAAGGAGCCAGGGGAAGTCAAGAGACCCAGTACTTC. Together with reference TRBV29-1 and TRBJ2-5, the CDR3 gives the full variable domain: SAVISQKPSRDICQRGTSLTIQCQVDSQVTMMFWYRQQPGQSLTLIATANQGSEATYESGFVIDKFPISRPNLTFSTLTVSNMSPEDSSIYLCSVEEGARGSQETQYFGPGTRLLVL.